These T cell receptor beta chains were read from a single sample in a study of shared clonotypes between healthy human individuals. The assay was immunoSEQ multiplex PCR, and TCRdb's table has in-frame clones only and misses some. The table shows about 520,000 clones, with more than 65% occurring only once. The sample comprised PBMCs. These receptors were taken from a woman aged 40 to 50 in good health. Some clones in this sample may be carry-over from other donors' samples. Both conserved end residues are part of each CDR3. A D gene is named only where the DNA matches it firmly. Expanded clones are given a class, and other clones once, few, many or no size at all.

NA	TRBJ2-7	15	NA	TRBV27	TGTGCCAGCAGTTTCTGGGACGGGAGCTCCTACGAGCAGTACTTC	CASSFWDGSSYEQYF
NA	TRBJ1-2	16	NA	TRBV27	TGTGCCAGCAGTTTGGGGTCCGGGGGAACTAACTATGGCTACACCTTC	CASSLGSGGTNYGYTF
NA	TRBJ2-7	14	NA	TRBV23-1	TGCGCCAGCAGTCAATCGGATCGCAGTTACGAGCAGTACTTC	CASSQSDRSYEQYF
NA	TRBJ2-5	15	NA	TRBV4-2	TGTGCCAGCAGCCAAGAAGGTCTACCTCAAGAGACCCAGTACTTC	CASSQEGLPQETQYF
NA	TRBJ2-1	14	NA	TRBV6-4	TGTGCCACCCGGGCCCAGGCGAGGTACAATGAGCAGTTCTTC	CATRAQARYNEQFF
TRBD2	TRBJ2-7	13	NA	TRBV29-1	TGCAGCGTCGGGACTAGCGGGAGCTACGAGCAGTACTTC	CSVGTSGSYEQYF
NA	TRBJ1-1	12	few	TRBV11-2	TGTGCCAGCAGCTTAGGGGTACAAACCGCTTTCTTT	CASSLGVQTAFF
TRBD1	TRBJ2-7	13	NA	TRBV10-3	TGTGCCACCCACGGGACAGAGACTTACGAGCAGTACTTC	CATHGTETYEQYF
TRBD2	TRBJ2-5	16	once	TRBV5-1	TGCGCCAGCAGCTTGGGCCCGGGAGGGCTGCAAGAGACCCAGTACTTC	CASSLGPGGLQETQYF
TRBD1	TRBJ2-5	17	NA	TRBV7-9	TGTGCCAGCAGCGGGAGATTACAGGGGGCTCACCGAGAGACCCAGTACTTC	CASSGRLQGAHRETQYF
TRBD2	TRBJ2-3	16	NA	TRBV28	TGTGCCAGCACGCCCGGACTAGCGGGAGGCACAGATACGCAGTATTTT	CASTPGLAGGTDTQYF
NA	TRBJ2-1	14	NA	TRBV10-2	TGCGCCAGCAGTGAGGGGGGGTCCTACAATGAGCAGTTCTTC	CASSEGGSYNEQFF
NA	TRBJ1-4	15	NA	TRBV30	TGTGCCTGGGGGGGTGGAGGGCTTGGTAATGAAAAACTGTTTTTT	CAWGGGGLGNEKLFF
TRBD2	TRBJ2-7	12	NA	TRBV7-8	TGTGCCAGTGGGGGAGGGACCTACGAGCAGTACTTC	CASGGGTYEQYF
NA	TRBJ1-2	14	few	TRBV7-9	TGTGCCAGCAGCAGCCGGGACCTTAACTATGGCTACACCTTC	CASSSRDLNYGYTF
NA	TRBJ1-4	12	NA	TRBV28	TGTGCCACCCGCACGGGAGATGAAAAACTGTTTTTT	CATRTGDEKLFF
TRBD1	TRBJ2-7	14	NA	TRBV2	TGTGCCAGCCAAGTGTACGACAGGGGGTACGAGCAGTACTTC	CASQVYDRGYEQYF
NA	TRBJ1-1	14	NA	TRBV5-6	TGTGCCAGCAGCTCGTATCAGACAAACACTGAAGCTTTCTTT	CASSSYQTNTEAFF
NA	TRBJ2-2	11	NA	TRBV2	TGTGCCAGCAGGTACACCGGGGAGCTGTTTTTT	CASRYTGELFF
NA	TRBJ1-2	13	NA	TRBV6-5	TGTGCCAGCAGTTACGGTCGGGGAAATGGCTACACCTTC	CASSYGRGNGYTF
NA	TRBJ2-3	13	NA	TRBV2	TGTGCCAGCAGTGAAGATCGAGGAGATACGCAGTATTTT	CASSEDRGDTQYF
NA	TRBJ2-7	15	NA	TRBV6-5	TGTGCCAGCAGTTACTCGGGGAACGGCGCCTACGAGCAGTACTTC	CASSYSGNGAYEQYF
NA	TRBJ1-1	13	NA	TRBV19	TGTGCCAGTAGTAACGTCGCGGGCACTGAAGCTTTCTTT	CASSNVAGTEAFF
NA	TRBJ2-1	12	NA	TRBV7-2	TGTGCCAGCAGCTTAATACGGGGGGAGCAGTTCTTC	CASSLIRGEQFF
TRBD2	TRBJ2-5	15	many	TRBV27	TGTGCCAGCAGTTTAACTAGCGGGAGTTTAGGGACCCAGTACTTC	CASSLTSGSLGTQYF
TRBD1	TRBJ2-6	17	many	TRBV7-9	TGTGCCAGCAGCGCGACAGGGGCCTCCTCTGGGGCCAACGTCCTGACTTTC	CASSATGASSGANVLTF
NA	TRBJ1-2	14	NA	TRBV5-4	TGTGCCAGCAGCGTGGAGGCCCCAGGGCATGGCTACACCTTC	CASSVEAPGHGYTF
NA	TRBJ2-1	12	NA	TRBV15	TGTGCCACCAGCAGAGTTGCTAATGAGCAGTTCTTC	CATSRVANEQFF
TRBD1	TRBJ1-2	14	NA	TRBV7-9	TGTGCCAGCAGGGGGACAGGGTGGGACTATGGCTACACCTTC	CASRGTGWDYGYTF
NA	TRBJ1-2	14	NA	TRBV27	TGTGCCAGCAGTTTGGGGGAACGTAACTATGGCTACACCTTC	CASSLGERNYGYTF
NA	TRBJ1-2	11	NA	TRBV30	TGTGCCTGGAGTAGGGGGGAAGGCTACACCTTC	CAWSRGEGYTF
NA	TRBJ2-2	15	NA	TRBV28	TGTGCCAGCAGTCCAGAGGGCGGTTACACCGGGGAGCTGTTTTTT	CASSPEGGYTGELFF
TRBD2	TRBJ2-3	13	NA	TRBV29-1	TGCAGCGTTCCTGCGGGAGACACAGATACGCAGTATTTT	CSVPAGDTDTQYF
NA	TRBJ1-2	13	once	TRBV10-3	TGTGCCATCTGGGCTGACAGGTTCGATGGCTACACCTTC	CAIWADRFDGYTF
NA	TRBJ2-7	15	NA	TRBV4-2	TGTGCCAGCAGCCAAGGGGAGCCAGGGGACAACGAGCAGTACTTC	CASSQGEPGDNEQYF
TRBD2	TRBJ2-5	15	NA	TRBV5-4	TGTGCCAGCAGCTTATGGCTAGCGGGATCGGAGACCCAGTACTTC	CASSLWLAGSETQYF
NA	TRBJ1-2	15	NA	TRBV15	TGTGCCACCAGCAGAAGACCTCTACAGGAGGATGGCTACACCTTC	CATSRRPLQEDGYTF
NA	TRBJ2-2	15	NA	TRBV7-2	TGTGCCAGCAGCTTAGTACATACGAACACCGGGGAGCTGTTTTTT	CASSLVHTNTGELFF
NA	TRBJ2-7	13	NA	TRBV15	TGTGCCACCAGCAGAGATGGGGGATACGAGCAGTACTTC	CATSRDGGYEQYF
TRBD2	TRBJ2-7	15	once	TRBV30	TGTGCCTGGAGTCCGGCTAGCGGGTTTTCCTACGAGCAGTACTTC	CAWSPASGFSYEQYF
NA	TRBJ2-3	14	NA	TRBV7-3	TGTGCCAGCAGCTTCCTTGGGACCACAGATACGCAGTATTTT	CASSFLGTTDTQYF
NA	TRBJ2-5	13	NA	TRBV6-6	TGTGCCATCAGGGCAGGGGGGGACGAGACCCAGTACTTC	CAIRAGGDETQYF
TRBD1	TRBJ1-2	17	NA	TRBV5-1	TGCGCCAGCAGCTTGGCCCCGGGGACAGGACTCAACTATGGCTACACCTTC	CASSLAPGTGLNYGYTF
NA	TRBJ2-1	15	many	TRBV2	TGTGCCAGCAAGATTGGGGGAGTTGAGGGATCTGAGCAGTTCTTC	CASKIGGVEGSEQFF